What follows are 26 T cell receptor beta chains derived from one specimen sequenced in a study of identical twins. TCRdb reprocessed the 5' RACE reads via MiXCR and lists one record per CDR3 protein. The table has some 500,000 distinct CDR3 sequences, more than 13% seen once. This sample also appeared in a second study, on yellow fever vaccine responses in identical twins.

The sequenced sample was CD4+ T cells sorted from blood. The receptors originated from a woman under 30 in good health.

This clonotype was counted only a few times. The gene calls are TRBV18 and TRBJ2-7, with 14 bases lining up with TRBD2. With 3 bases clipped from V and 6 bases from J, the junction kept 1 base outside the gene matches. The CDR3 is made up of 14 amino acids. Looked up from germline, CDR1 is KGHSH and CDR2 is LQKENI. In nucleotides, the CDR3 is TGTGCCAGCTCACCGGGACTAGCGGGAGTCGAGCAGTACTTC. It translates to CASSPGLAGVEQYF.

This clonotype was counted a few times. The chain's CDR3 is CASSRSGLAKNIQYF. CDR3 sequence (DNA): TGTGCCAGCAGCCGTAGTGGCCTAGCCAAAAACATTCAGTACTTC. The J gene is TRBJ2-4, the V gene TRBV7-2; D unresolved. Trimming shortened V by 5 bases and J by 0 bases, and 11 bases separated the two germline ends. Germline V lookup: CDR1 SGHTA, CDR2 FQGNSA. The length of the CDR3 is 15 residues.

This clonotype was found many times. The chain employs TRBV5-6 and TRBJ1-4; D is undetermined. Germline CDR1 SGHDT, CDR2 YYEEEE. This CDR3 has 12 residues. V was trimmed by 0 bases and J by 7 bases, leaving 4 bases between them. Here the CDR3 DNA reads TGTGCCAGCAGCTTGGCTGGTGAAAAACTGTTTTTT. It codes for CASSLAGEKLFF.

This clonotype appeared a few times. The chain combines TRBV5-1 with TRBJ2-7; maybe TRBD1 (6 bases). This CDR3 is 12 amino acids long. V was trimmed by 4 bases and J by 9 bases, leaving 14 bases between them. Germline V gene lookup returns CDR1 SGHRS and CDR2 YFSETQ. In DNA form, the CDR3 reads TGCGCCAGCAGCGAACAGGGTGGGAGGCAGTACTTC. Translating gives CASSEQGGRQYF.

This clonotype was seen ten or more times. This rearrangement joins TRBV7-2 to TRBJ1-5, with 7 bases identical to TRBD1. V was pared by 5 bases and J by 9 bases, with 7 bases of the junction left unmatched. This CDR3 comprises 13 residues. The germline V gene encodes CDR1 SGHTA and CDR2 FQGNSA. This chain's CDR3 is CASSDRQGLPQHF. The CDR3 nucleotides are TGTGCCAGCAGCGACAGACAGGGACTGCCCCAGCATTTT.

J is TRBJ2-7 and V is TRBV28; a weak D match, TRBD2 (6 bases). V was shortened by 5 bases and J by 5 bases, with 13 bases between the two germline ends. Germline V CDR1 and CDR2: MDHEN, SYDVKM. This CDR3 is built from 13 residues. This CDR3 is CASSPTSFHEQYF. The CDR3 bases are TGTGCCAGCAGTCCGACTAGTTTCCACGAGCAGTACTTC.

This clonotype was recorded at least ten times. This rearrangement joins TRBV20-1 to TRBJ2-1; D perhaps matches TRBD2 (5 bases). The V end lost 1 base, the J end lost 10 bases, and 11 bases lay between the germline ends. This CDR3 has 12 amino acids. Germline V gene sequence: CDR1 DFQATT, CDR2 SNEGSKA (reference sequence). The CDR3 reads CSARAPPSEQFF. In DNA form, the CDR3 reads TGCAGTGCTAGAGCCCCTCCTAGCGAGCAGTTCTTC.

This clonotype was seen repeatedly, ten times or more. The CDR3 here is CASSLPEGGSSNTGELFF. The CDR3 region has the DNA TGCGCCAGCAGCTTGCCTGAGGGGGGGTCCTCGAACACCGGGGAGCTGTTTTTT. This chain uses TRBV5-1 with TRBJ2-2; the D gene is possibly TRBD2 (7 bases). Germline V gene sequence: CDR1 SGHRS, CDR2 YFSETQ. The CDR3 runs 18 residues. V was cut by 1 base and J by 0 bases, with 16 bases left in between.

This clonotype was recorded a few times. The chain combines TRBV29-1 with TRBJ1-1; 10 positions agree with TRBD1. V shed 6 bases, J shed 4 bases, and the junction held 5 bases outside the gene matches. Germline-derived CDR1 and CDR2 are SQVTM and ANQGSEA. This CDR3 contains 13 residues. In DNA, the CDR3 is TGCAGCGTAATCCGGGACAGGGGCACTGAAGCTTTCTTT. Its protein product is CSVIRDRGTEAFF.

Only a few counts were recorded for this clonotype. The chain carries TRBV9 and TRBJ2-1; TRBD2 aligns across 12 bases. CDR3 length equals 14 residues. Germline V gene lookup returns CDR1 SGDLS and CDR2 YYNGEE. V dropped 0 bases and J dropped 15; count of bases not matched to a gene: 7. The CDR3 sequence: CASSVGLAGDIRFF. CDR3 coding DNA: TGTGCCAGCAGCGTAGGACTAGCGGGAGATATTCGGTTCTTC.

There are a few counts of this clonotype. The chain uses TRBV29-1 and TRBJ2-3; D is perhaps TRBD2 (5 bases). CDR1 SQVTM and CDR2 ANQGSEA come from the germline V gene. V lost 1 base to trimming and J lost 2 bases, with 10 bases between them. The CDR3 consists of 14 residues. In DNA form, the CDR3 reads TGCAGCGTTGAAGGTGCCGGGGTCACAGATACGCAGTATTTT. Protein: CSVEGAGVTDTQYF.

CDR3 bases: TGTGCCAGCAGTCTCCCCCGGACAGGGTTGAACTATGGCTACACCTTC. It codes for CASSLPRTGLNYGYTF. The chain links TRBV12-3 or TRBV12-4 to TRBJ1-2; 8 nucleotides agree with TRBD1. Losses at the gene ends were 5 bases for V and 2 bases for J; bases not matched to a gene: 10. The CDR3 has 16 amino acids.

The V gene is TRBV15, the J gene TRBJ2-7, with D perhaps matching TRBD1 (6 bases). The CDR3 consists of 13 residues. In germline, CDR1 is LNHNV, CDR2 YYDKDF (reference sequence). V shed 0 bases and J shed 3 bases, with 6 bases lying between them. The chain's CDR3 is CATSRDRGYEQYF. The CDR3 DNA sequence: TGTGCCACCAGCAGAGACAGGGGCTACGAGCAGTACTTC.

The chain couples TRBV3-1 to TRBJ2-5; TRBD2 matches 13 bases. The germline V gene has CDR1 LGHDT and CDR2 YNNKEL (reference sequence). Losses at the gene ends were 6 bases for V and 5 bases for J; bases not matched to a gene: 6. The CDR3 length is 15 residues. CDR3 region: CASRPTSGGWETQYF. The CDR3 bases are TGTGCCAGCAGACCGACTAGCGGGGGGTGGGAGACCCAGTACTTC.

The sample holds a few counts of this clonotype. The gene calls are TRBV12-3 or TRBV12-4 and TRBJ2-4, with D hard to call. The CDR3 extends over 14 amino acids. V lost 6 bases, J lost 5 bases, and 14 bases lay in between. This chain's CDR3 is CASRTSRTENIQYF. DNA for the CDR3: TGTGCCAGCAGGACCTCCCGCACGGAAAACATTCAGTACTTC.

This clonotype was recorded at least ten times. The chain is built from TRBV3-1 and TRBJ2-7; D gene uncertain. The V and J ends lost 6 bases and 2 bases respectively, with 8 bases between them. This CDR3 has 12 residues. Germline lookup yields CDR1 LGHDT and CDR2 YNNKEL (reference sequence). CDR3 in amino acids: CASSRVAYEQYF. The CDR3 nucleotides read TGTGCCAGCAGTCGCGTTGCCTACGAGCAGTACTTC.

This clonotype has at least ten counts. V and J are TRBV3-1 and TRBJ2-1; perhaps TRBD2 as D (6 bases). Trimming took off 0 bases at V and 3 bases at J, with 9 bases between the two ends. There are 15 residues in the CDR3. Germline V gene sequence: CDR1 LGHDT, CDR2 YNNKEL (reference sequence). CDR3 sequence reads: CASSQESTSYNEQFF. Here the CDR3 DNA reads TGTGCCAGCAGCCAAGAATCGACTAGCTACAATGAGCAGTTCTTC.

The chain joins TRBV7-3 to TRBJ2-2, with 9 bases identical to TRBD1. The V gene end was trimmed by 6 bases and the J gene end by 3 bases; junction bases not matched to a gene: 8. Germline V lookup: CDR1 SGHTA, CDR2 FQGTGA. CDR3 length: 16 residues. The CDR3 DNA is TGTGCCAGCAGACCACCGGGACAGGGTTACACCGGGGAGCTGTTTTTT. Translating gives CASRPPGQGYTGELFF.

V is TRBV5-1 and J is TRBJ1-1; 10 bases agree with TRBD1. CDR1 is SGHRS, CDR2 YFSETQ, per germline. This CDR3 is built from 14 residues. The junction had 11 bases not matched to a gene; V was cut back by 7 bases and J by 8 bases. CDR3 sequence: CASVPGQGREEAFF. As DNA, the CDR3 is TGCGCCAGCGTCCCGGGACAGGGGCGTGAGGAAGCTTTCTTT.

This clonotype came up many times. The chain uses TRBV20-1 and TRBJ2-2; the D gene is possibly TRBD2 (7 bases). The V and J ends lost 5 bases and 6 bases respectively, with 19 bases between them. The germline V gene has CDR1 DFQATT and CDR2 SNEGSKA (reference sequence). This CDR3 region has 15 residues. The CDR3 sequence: CSAYQRGHPPGELFF. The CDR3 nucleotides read TGCAGTGCTTACCAGCGGGGACACCCCCCCGGGGAGCTGTTTTTT.

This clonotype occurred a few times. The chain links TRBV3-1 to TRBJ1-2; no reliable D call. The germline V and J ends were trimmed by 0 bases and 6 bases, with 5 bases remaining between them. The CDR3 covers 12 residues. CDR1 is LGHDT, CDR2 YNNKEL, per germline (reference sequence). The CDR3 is CASSQEFNGYTF. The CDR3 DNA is TGTGCCAGCAGCCAAGAATTTAATGGCTACACCTTC.

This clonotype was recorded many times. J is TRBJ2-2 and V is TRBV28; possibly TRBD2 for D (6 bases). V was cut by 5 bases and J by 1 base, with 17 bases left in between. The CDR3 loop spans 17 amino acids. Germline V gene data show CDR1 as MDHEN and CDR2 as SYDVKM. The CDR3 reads CASSRQGLPRNTGELFF. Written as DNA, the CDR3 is TGTGCCAGCAGTCGTCAGGGACTCCCTCGGAACACCGGGGAGCTGTTTTTT.

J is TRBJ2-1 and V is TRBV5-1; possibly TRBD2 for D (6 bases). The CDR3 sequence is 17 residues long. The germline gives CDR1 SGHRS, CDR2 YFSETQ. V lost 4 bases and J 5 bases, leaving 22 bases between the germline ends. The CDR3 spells CASSQRPSGQGHNEQFF. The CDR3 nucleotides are TGCGCCAGCAGCCAGCGCCCCAGCGGGCAGGGCCACAATGAGCAGTTCTTC.

The CDR3: CASSPTSGLTDTQYF. CDR3 nucleotide sequence: TGTGCCAGCTCACCTACTAGCGGGCTCACAGATACGCAGTATTTT. The genes are TRBV18 and TRBJ2-3; 9 bases are shared with TRBD2. CDR1 is KGHSH, CDR2 LQKENI, per germline. The V segment lost 3 bases and the J segment 2 bases; nucleotides outside the gene matches: 3. The CDR3 is made up of 15 amino acids.

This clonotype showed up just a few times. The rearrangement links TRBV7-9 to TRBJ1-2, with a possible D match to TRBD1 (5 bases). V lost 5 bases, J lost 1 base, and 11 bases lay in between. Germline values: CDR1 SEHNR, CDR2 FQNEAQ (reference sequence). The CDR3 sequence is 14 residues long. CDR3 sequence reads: CASSLGAGNYGYTF. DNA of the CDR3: TGTGCCAGCAGCCTAGGGGCCGGTAACTATGGCTACACCTTC.

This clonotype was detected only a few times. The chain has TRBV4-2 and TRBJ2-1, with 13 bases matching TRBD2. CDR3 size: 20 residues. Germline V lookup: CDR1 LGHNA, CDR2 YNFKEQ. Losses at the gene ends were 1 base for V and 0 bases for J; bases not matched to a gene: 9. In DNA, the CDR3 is TGTGCCAGCAGCCAAGGCCGATCGGGACTAGCGGGGAGCTCCTACAATGAGCAGTTCTTC. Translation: CASSQGRSGLAGSSYNEQFF.